The next 7 T cell receptor beta chains were all read from a single sample in a study of T cells in Graves' hyperthyroidism and ophthalmopathy. What was amplified from RNA transcripts were TCR beta CDR3 regions. HTBI primers drove first-round RT-PCR of the TCR CDR3. TCRdb fed the multiplex PCR reads into MiXCR, producing one record per CDR3 protein. In the table there are roughly 740,000 distinct CDR3 sequences, around 17% of which are singletons. The specimen sequenced was blood. Receptor source: a young man with Graves' hyperthyroidism.

This clonotype showed up just a few times. The chain uses TRBV11-1 and TRBJ2-2; 7 nucleotides agree with TRBD1. Germline V gene data show CDR1 as SGHAT and CDR2 as FQDESV (reference sequence). The CDR3 contains 16 residues. V lost 1 base, J lost 5 bases, and 7 bases stayed unmatched. The CDR3 region is CASSLGVQTGTGELFF. CDR3 coding DNA: TGTGCCAGCAGCTTAGGGGTCCAGACAGGGACCGGGGAGCTGTTTTTT.

There are many counts of this clonotype. The rearrangement links TRBV6-1 to TRBJ2-7; maybe TRBD2 (6 bases). The V end lost 5 bases, the J end lost 7 bases, and 15 bases lay between the germline ends. Germline V gene sequence: CDR1 MNHNS, CDR2 SASEGT. The CDR3 contains 13 residues. The CDR3 bases are TGTGCCAGCAGTACGTTAGCGGTTAGGGAGCAGTACTTC. This encodes CASSTLAVREQYF.

This clonotype has ten or more counts. V and J are TRBV5-1 and TRBJ2-7; a possible D gene is TRBD1 (6 bases). Germline V CDR1 and CDR2: SGHRS, YFSETQ. Trimming removed 3 bases from V and 2 bases from J, with 9 bases in between. The CDR3 has 13 amino acids. Here the CDR3 DNA reads TGCGCCAGCAGCTCCGGGACAACCTACGAGCAGTACTTC. Translating it yields CASSSGTTYEQYF. The whole variable domain, filled in from reference TRBV5-1 and TRBJ2-7, reads KAGVTQTPRYLIKTRGQQVTLSCSPISGHRSVSWYQQTPGQGLQFLFEYFSETQRNKGNFPGRFSGRQFSNSRSEMNVSTLELGDSALYLCASSSGTTYEQYFGPGTRLTVT.

This clonotype was detected only a few times. Relative to the germline gene, one junction end is altered; a read error may explain this. CDR3 bases: TGTACCAGCAGCAATCGGTGGGCGTACACTGAAGCTTTCTTT. Its protein product is CTSSNRWAYTEAFF. The J gene is TRBJ1-1, the V gene TRBV12-3 or TRBV12-4; D is ambiguous. This CDR3 comprises 14 residues.

This clonotype was seen repeatedly, ten times or more. The chain joins TRBV12-3 or TRBV12-4 to TRBJ2-2, with D possibly being TRBD1 (6 bases). The CDR3 runs 14 residues. V was trimmed by 5 bases and J by 3 bases, leaving 10 bases between them. The CDR3 region is CASSTTGYTGELFF. CDR3 sequence (DNA): TGTGCCAGCAGTACTACAGGGTACACCGGGGAGCTGTTTTTT.

At least ten counts were recorded for this clonotype. The rearrangement joins TRBV28 to TRBJ1-5; 9 bases match TRBD1. CDR1 is MDHEN and CDR2 is SYDVKM in the germline V gene. CDR3 length: 15 amino acids. The V gene end was trimmed by 5 bases and the J gene end by 5 bases; junction bases not matched to a gene: 7. The CDR3 loop reads CASSVTGGQYQPQHF. CDR3 DNA sequence: TGTGCCAGCAGTGTCACAGGGGGCCAATATCAGCCCCAGCATTTT.

The chain combines TRBV30 with TRBJ1-5, with unresolved D. The V and J ends lost 0 bases and 3 bases respectively, with 6 bases between them. CDR1 and CDR2 from the germline V gene are GTSNPN and SVGIG (reference sequence). The CDR3 is 13 amino acids. The CDR3 loop is CAWSVGNNQPQHF. For the CDR3, the DNA is TGTGCCTGGAGTGTAGGGAACAATCAGCCCCAGCATTTT.